This TCR beta chain is drawn from a study of blood T cell repertoires in COVID-19. The wider study: The study drew acute and convalescent COVID-19 samples from the United States, Italy and Spain.

CDR3 size: 14 residues. V dropped 4 bases and J dropped 4; count of bases not matched to a gene: 7. The V gene's germline CDR1 is SGHKS and CDR2 YYEKEE (reference sequence). Study processing details: Nucleated cell counts were estimated from reference gene primer amplification. TCRdb's table, derived via immunoSEQ multiplex PCR, lists solely in-frame clones and lacks some. That table supplies the V and J calls and clone size; D and trimming were determined from the DNA. The data show approximately 29,000 clones, roughly 80% seen once. The chain has TRBV5-5 and TRBJ1-2; 7 bases line up with TRBD1. The sequenced sample consisted of peripheral blood. The clonotype comes from a woman in her fifties or sixties with acute or convalescent COVID-19. For the CDR3, the DNA is TGTGCCAGCAGCCCTCGACAGGGACTCTATGGCTACACCTTC. Encoded protein: CASSPRQGLYGYTF.